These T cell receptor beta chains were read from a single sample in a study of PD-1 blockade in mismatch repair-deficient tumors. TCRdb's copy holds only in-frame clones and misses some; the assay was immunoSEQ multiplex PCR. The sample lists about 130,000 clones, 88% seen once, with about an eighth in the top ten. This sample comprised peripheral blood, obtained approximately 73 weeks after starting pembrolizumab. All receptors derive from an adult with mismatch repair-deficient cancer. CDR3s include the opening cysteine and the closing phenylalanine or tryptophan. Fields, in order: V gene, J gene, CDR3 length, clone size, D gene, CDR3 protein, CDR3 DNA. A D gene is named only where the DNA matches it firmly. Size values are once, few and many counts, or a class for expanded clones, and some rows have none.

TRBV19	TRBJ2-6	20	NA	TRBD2	CASRERWGTSGSSGANVLTF	TGTGCCAGTAGAGAGAGATGGGGGACTAGCGGGAGCTCTGGGGCCAACGTCCTGACTTTC
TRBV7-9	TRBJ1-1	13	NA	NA	CASKFGSNTEAFF	TGTGCCAGCAAATTTGGGTCGAACACTGAAGCTTTCTTT
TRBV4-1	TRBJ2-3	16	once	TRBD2	CASSQDFGLVSLSQYF	TGCGCCAGCAGCCAAGATTTTGGACTAGTTAGCCTTTCGCAGTATTTT
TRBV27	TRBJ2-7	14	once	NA	CASSFVGPTYEQYF	TGTGCCAGCAGTTTCGTCGGACCTACCTACGAGCAGTACTTC
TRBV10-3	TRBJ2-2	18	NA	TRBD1	CAILSGGQGKGNTGELFF	TGTGCCATCCTCAGTGGAGGACAGGGGAAGGGAAACACCGGGGAGCTGTTTTTT
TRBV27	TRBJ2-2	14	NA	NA	CASSRGQVTGELFF	TGTGCCAGCAGCCGAGGACAAGTGACCGGGGAGCTGTTTTTT
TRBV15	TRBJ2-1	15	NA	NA	CATSPTWSSYNEQFF	TGTGCCACCAGCCCGACTTGGAGCTCCTACAATGAGCAGTTCTTC
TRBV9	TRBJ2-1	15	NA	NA	CASSAPGTHTGEQFF	TGTGCCAGCAGCGCTCCCGGGACCCATACGGGTGAGCAGTTCTTC
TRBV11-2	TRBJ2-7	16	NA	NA	CASSLEVGGIPYEQYF	TGTGCCAGCAGCTTAGAGGTAGGGGGTATCCCCTACGAGCAGTACTTC
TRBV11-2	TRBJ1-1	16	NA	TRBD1	CASSLGGTGVNTEAFF	TGTGCCAGCAGCTTAGGAGGGACAGGGGTGAACACTGAAGCTTTCTTT
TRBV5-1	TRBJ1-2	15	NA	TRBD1	CASSLDVTGESGYTF	TGCGCCAGCAGCTTGGATGTGACAGGGGAATCTGGCTACACCTTC
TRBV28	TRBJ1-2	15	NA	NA	CASSRYTPTDYGYTF	TGTGCCAGCAGTCGATACACCCCGACAGACTATGGCTACACCTTC
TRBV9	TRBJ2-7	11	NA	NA	CASSVGYEQYF	TGTGCCAGCAGCGTAGGATACGAGCAGTACTTC
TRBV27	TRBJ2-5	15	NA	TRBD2	CASSFGGDNQETQYF	TGTGCCAGCAGTTTCGGGGGGGACAATCAAGAGACCCAGTACTTC
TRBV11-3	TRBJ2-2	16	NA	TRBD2	CASSRLAGGHTGELFF	TGTGCCAGCAGCCGACTAGCGGGAGGGCATACCGGGGAGCTGTTTTTT
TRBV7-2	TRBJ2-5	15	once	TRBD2	CASAWTSVVLETQYF	TGTGCCAGCGCCTGGACTAGCGTTGTACTAGAGACCCAGTACTTC
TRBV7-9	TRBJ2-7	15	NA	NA	CASSFPGRTPYEQYF	TGTGCCAGCAGCTTTCCAGGCCGGACCCCCTACGAGCAGTACTTC
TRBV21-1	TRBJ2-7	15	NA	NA	CASSKPPPGRYEQYF	TGTGCCAGCAGCAAACCTCCACCGGGACGCTACGAGCAGTACTTC
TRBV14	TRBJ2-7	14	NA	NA	CASSLYQGTYEQYF	TGTGCCAGCAGCCTCTACCAGGGGACCTACGAGCAGTACTTC
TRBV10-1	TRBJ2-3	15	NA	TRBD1	CASSSGTGMTDTQYF	TGCGCCAGCAGCTCCGGGACAGGGATGACAGATACGCAGTATTTT
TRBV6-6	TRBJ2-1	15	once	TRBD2	CASSGAGGGSNEQFF	TGTGCCAGCAGTGGAGCGGGAGGGGGGAGCAATGAGCAGTTCTTC
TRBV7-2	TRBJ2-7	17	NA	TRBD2	CASSFRGTGLAGGEQYF	TGTGCCAGCAGTTTTAGGGGAACGGGACTAGCGGGAGGAGAGCAGTACTTC
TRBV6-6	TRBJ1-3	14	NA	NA	CASNSLQAGDTIYF	TGTGCCAGCAACTCCCTCCAGGCCGGGGACACCATATATTTT
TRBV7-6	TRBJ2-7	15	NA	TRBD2	CASSQRLAGDYEQYF	TGTGCCAGCAGCCAAAGACTAGCGGGAGATTACGAGCAGTACTTC
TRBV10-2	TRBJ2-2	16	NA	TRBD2	CATLPGLAGETGELFF	TGCGCCACCCTCCCCGGGCTAGCGGGAGAAACCGGGGAGCTGTTTTTT
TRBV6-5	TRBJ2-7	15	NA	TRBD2	CASSLGREASYEQYF	TGTGCCAGCAGTTTAGGGCGGGAGGCTTCCTACGAGCAGTACTTC
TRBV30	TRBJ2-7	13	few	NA	CAWRERGADEQYF	TGTGCCTGGAGGGAGAGAGGGGCGGACGAGCAGTACTTC
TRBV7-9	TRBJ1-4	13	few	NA	CASSLGEGEKLFF	TGTGCCAGCAGCTTAGGGGAGGGGGAAAAACTGTTTTTT
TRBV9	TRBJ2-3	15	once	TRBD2	CASSVGLAAGDTQYF	TGTGCCAGCAGCGTTGGGCTAGCGGCTGGGGATACGCAGTATTTT
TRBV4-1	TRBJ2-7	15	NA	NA	CASSPGQGGSYEQYF	TGCGCCAGCAGCCCCGGACAGGGCGGGAGCTACGAGCAGTACTTC
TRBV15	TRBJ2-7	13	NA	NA	CATSWGRGSEQYF	TGTGCCACCAGCTGGGGTCGGGGCTCCGAGCAGTACTTC
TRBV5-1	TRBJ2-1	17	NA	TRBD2	CASSLTTSGRPNNEQFF	TGCGCCAGCAGCCTGACGACTAGCGGGAGGCCAAACAATGAGCAGTTCTTC
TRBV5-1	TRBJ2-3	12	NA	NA	CASSSRTDTQYF	TGCGCCAGCAGCTCCAGGACAGATACGCAGTATTTT
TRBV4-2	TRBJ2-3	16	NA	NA	CASSQEEGRGTDTQYF	TGTGCCAGCAGCCAAGAGGAGGGCAGGGGAACAGATACGCAGTATTTT
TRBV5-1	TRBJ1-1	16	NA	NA	CASSLASDSPESEAFF	TGCGCCAGCAGCTTGGCCTCGGACAGCCCCGAATCTGAAGCTTTCTTT
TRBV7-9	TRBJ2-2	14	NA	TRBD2	CASSLQGGAGELFF	TGTGCCAGCAGCTTACAGGGAGGGGCCGGGGAGCTGTTTTTT
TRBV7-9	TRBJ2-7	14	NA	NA	CASSWDGQDYEQYF	TGTGCCAGCAGCTGGGACGGGCAGGACTACGAGCAGTACTTC
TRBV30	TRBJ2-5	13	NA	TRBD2	CAWSNTGGETQYF	TGTGCCTGGAGCAATACGGGGGGGGAGACCCAGTACTTC
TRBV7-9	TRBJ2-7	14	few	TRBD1	CASSWTGDAYEQYF	TGTGCCAGCAGCTGGACAGGGGATGCCTACGAGCAGTACTTC
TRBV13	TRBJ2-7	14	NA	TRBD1	CASSDRGLSYEQYF	TGTGCCAGCAGCGACAGGGGGCTCTCCTACGAGCAGTACTTC
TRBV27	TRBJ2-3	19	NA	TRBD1	CASSLFSPRDREVADTQYF	TGTGCCAGCAGTTTATTTTCGCCCCGGGACAGGGAAGTTGCTGATACGCAGTATTTT
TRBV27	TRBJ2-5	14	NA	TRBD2	CASSWTSGQETQYF	TGTGCCAGCAGTTGGACTAGCGGCCAAGAGACCCAGTACTTC
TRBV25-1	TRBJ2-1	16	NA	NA	CASSDSRGSVYNEQFF	TGTGCCAGCAGTGATTCAAGGGGTAGTGTCTACAATGAGCAGTTCTTC
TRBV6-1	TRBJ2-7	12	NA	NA	CASTQATYEQYF	TGTGCCAGCACACAGGCTACCTACGAGCAGTACTTC
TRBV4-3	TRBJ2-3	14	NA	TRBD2	CASSQLAGADTQYF	TGCGCCAGCAGCCAACTAGCGGGAGCAGATACGCAGTATTTT
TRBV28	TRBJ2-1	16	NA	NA	CASSLLAGMAYNEQFF	TGTGCCAGCAGTTTACTGGCGGGAATGGCCTACAATGAGCAGTTCTTC
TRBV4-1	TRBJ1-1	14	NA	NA	CASSQGVTDTEAFF	TGCGCCAGCAGCCAAGGGGTGACCGACACTGAAGCTTTCTTT
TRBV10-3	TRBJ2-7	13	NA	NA	CAISSGRSYEQYF	TGTGCCATCAGTTCGGGACGGTCCTACGAGCAGTACTTC
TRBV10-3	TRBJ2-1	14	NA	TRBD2	CAISFEREGDEQFF	TGTGCCATCAGTTTCGAGCGGGAGGGCGATGAGCAGTTCTTC